A selection of T cell receptor beta chains follows, all from one sample in a study of blood T cells in healthy people across ages. TCRdb called the 5' RACE reads again in MiXCR, with one record for every CDR3 protein. The sample yields around 1,600,000 distinct CDR3 sequences, 42% seen once. Sequencing input: blood. These TCRs come from a woman aged 18-29 years in good health. Both conserved end residues are part of each CDR3. The order of the fields is V gene, J gene, D gene, clone size, CDR3 protein, CDR3 DNA. The D gene is left open where the match is weak. The listing skips clone size in some rows; elsewhere it reads once, few, many or a size class.

TRBV7-2,TRBJ2-3,-,few,CASSLVYTPADTQYF,TGTGCCAGCAGCTTAGTGTACACACCAGCAGATACGCAGTATTTT
TRBV9,TRBJ2-3,-,-,CTSSPTTSTDTQYF,TGTACCAGCAGCCCAACCACTAGCACAGATACGCAGTATTTT
TRBV10-3,TRBJ2-7,TRBD1,few,CATGQTYEQYF,TGTGCCACGGGACAGACCTACGAGCAGTACTTC
TRBV9,TRBJ2-3,TRBD2,few,CASSGVRGSYSDTQYF,TGTGCCAGCAGCGGAGTGCGGGGGAGCTACTCAGATACGCAGTATTTT
TRBV5-1,TRBJ2-5,-,-,CASSSHTTDGYQETQYF,TGCGCCAGCAGCTCACACACCACGGACGGGTACCAAGAGACCCAGTACTTC
TRBV20-1,TRBJ1-2,TRBD1,-,CSAERQGIYGYTF,TGCAGTGCTGAAAGACAGGGGATCTATGGCTACACCTTC
TRBV20-1,TRBJ1-2,-,few,CSARDLSYYGYTF,TGCAGTGCTAGAGATTTGAGTTACTATGGCTACACCTTC
TRBV20-1,TRBJ2-1,-,-,CSASRTGLQSSEQFF,TGCAGTGCTAGTAGGACGGGACTCCAATCTAGTGAGCAGTTCTTC
TRBV6-1,TRBJ2-1,TRBD2,-,CASSGTSGRIGLDEQFF,TGTGCCAGCTCCGGGACTAGCGGGAGGATAGGTTTGGATGAGCAGTTCTTC
TRBV20-1,TRBJ1-1,-,once,CSARLPGRSGNTEAFF,TGCAGTGCTAGACTACCGGGCCGGTCGGGGAACACTGAAGCTTTCTTT
TRBV10-2,TRBJ2-1,-,-,CASRETPTPGYEQFF,TGCGCCAGCAGAGAGACCCCGACCCCTGGCTATGAGCAGTTCTTC
TRBV20-1,TRBJ2-1,TRBD2,-,CSARDRRMTSGSSYNEQFF,TGCAGTGCTAGAGATCGCCGGATGACTAGCGGGAGCTCCTACAATGAGCAGTTCTTC
TRBV6-2/TRBV6-3,TRBJ2-7,TRBD1,-,CASSYDRTGPLYEQYF,TGTGCCAGCAGTTACGACAGGACAGGACCACTTTACGAGCAGTACTTC
TRBV11-3,TRBJ2-1,-,-,CASSPRAEFYNEQFF,TGTGCCAGCAGCCCCAGGGCGGAGTTCTACAATGAGCAGTTCTTC
TRBV29-1,TRBJ2-3,-,-,CSAGVSLTDTQYF,TGCAGCGCTGGAGTATCTTTGACAGATACGCAGTATTTT